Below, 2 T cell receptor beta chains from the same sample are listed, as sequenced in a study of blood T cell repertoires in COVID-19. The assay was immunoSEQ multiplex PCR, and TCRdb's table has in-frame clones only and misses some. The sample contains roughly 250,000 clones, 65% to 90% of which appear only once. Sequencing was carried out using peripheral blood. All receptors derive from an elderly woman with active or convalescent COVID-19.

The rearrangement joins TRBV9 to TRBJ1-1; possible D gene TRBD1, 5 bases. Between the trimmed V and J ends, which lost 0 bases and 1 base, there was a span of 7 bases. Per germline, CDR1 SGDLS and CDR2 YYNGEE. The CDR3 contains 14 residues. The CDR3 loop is CASSVGQGNTEAFF. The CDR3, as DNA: TGTGCCAGCAGCGTAGGGCAGGGGAACACTGAAGCTTTCTTT. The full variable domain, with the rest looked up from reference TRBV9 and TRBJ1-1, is DSGVTQTPKHLITATGQRVTLRCSPRSGDLSVYWYQQSLDQGLQFLIQYYNGEERAKGNILERFSAQQFPDLHSELNLSSLELGDSALYFCASSVGQGNTEAFFGQGTRLTVV.

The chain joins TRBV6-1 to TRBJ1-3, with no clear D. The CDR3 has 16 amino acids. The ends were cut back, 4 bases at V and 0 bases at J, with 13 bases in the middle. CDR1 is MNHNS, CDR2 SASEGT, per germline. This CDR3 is CASSAPTLISGNTIYF. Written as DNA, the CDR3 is TGTGCCAGCAGTGCCCCGACTCTGATCTCTGGAAACACCATATATTTT.